This TCR beta chain stems from a study of blood T cell repertoires in COVID-19. Study as a whole: Collection of acute and convalescent COVID-19 samples took place in the United States, Italy and Spain. PBMCs, B-cell-depleted T cells, or T cells were the source of the cDNA or gDNA that made up the material.

Original methodology: From reference gene primer amplification, estimates of nucleated cell counts were derived. Here immunoSEQ multiplex PCR was the method, and the copy in TCRdb shows in-frame clones only, minus some. The DNA was the basis for D and trimming; V, J and clone size are from that table. Here the sample spans 150,000 to 200,000 clones, around 87% being singletons. V shed 3 bases and J shed 0 bases, with 14 bases lying between them. The CDR3 runs 17 residues. Germline assignment: CDR1 LNHDA and CDR2 SQIVND (reference sequence). The genes are TRBV19 and TRBJ2-2, with D possibly matching TRBD1 (6 bases). This TCR was recovered from an elderly woman in a cohort sampled during active or convalescent COVID-19. Specimen: peripheral blood. CDR3 sequence reads: CASSIIWDTTNTGELFF. For the CDR3, the DNA is TGTGCCAGTAGTATTATCTGGGACACCACGAACACCGGGGAGCTGTTTTTT.